This T cell receptor (beta chain) was observed in a study of T cell repertoires in cytomegalovirus infection. Study as a whole: An indication of both CMV infection and matching HLA type came from public TCR beta signatures. Points from the study as a whole: Carriers of CMV plus the relevant HLA were identified by cumulative public TCR beta family frequency.

The CDR3 sequence is 14 residues long. Per the germline V gene, CDR1 is SGHTA and CDR2 is FQGNSA. V was trimmed by 1 base and J by 4 bases, leaving 9 bases between them. TCRdb processed the reads anew with MiXCR; each CDR3 protein has one entry. The sample has 300,000 to 400,000 distinct CDR3 sequences, 15% to 20% seen once; the top ten hold approximately 10%. This clonotype was detected ten times or more. Its specificity is unknown. The chain is built from TRBV7-2 and TRBJ2-3; D possibly corresponds to TRBD2 (5 bases). This sequence was found in a human donor in good health (CMV status not recorded). Some clones in this sample may be carry-over from other donors' samples. Sequenced input: PBMCs. The CDR3 region is CASSLGTRADTQYF. The CDR3, as DNA: TGTGCCAGCAGCTTAGGCACTAGGGCAGATACGCAGTATTTT.